This TCR beta chain was recovered during a study of blood T cell repertoires in COVID-19. As for the study in general: Samples of COVID-19 (acute and convalescent) were obtained from the United States, Italy and Spain. T cells, B-cell-depleted T cells, or PBMCs provided the cDNA or gDNA that served as material.

The CDR3 runs to 13 residues. The ends lost 7 bases at V and 5 bases at J; junction bases unmatched: 5. Per germline, CDR1 SNHLY and CDR2 FYNNEI. Original methodology: Amplifying reference gene primers gave estimates of nucleated cell counts. Some clones are missing from TCRdb's copy, which holds only in-frame ones; the method was immunoSEQ multiplex PCR. V and J calls and clone size are given by that table; D and trimming were obtained from the DNA. In the table there are 95,000 to 150,000 clones, roughly 89% of which are singletons. This TCR was recovered from a man aged 35 to 55 with acute or convalescent COVID-19. The sample was peripheral blood. The J gene is TRBJ1-1, the V gene TRBV2; 9 bases map to TRBD1. The DNA for the CDR3 is TGTGCCAGCACCTATGACAGGGGGACTGAAGCTTTCTTT. Translating gives CASTYDRGTEAFF.